The next 10 T cell receptor beta chains were all read from a single sample in a study of technical replicates of blood from a handful of donors (dated by TCRdb to between 2016 and 2019). The library was generated by the immunoSEQ multiplex PCR assay. TCRdb retrieved this table from immuneACCESS and kept in-frame rearrangements only. Not all clones are present; in checked studies, unresolved V genes account for under half, and no reason is known for the remainder. The sample records 95,000 to 100,000 clones, nearly 96% of which are singletons. Clones ranked in the top ten supply roughly 0.21% of the sample. Specimen: T cells isolated from PBMCs. The receptors come from a human donor in good health.

The DNA of the CDR3 is TGTGCCAGCAGTGAACTTAGCGGGAGGGCCTTCAATGAGCAGTTCTTC. Its protein is CASSELSGRAFNEQFF. The V call is TRBV2, the J call TRBJ2-1, with 11 bases lining up with TRBD2. V shed 2 bases, J shed 6 bases, and the junction held 6 bases outside the gene matches. CDR1 is SNHLY and CDR2 is FYNNEI in the germline V gene. The CDR3 contains 16 residues.

This chain joins TRBV4-1 and TRBJ2-5; TRBD2 agrees at 7 bases. J was trimmed by 0 bases and V by 2 bases; bases with no gene match: 3. CDR3 length: 15 amino acids. Germline assignment: CDR1 MGHRA and CDR2 YSYEKL. DNA of the CDR3: TGCGCCAGCAGCCAATCGAGCGGGGACCAAGAGACCCAGTACTTC. Amino acid sequence: CASSQSSGDQETQYF.

V and J are TRBV11-1 and TRBJ1-4; 9 bases match TRBD1. V trimming: 5 bases; J trimming: 5 bases; junction bases outside the gene matches: 9. Germline V gene data show CDR1 as SGHAT and CDR2 as FQDESV (reference sequence). This CDR3 is built from 16 residues. The CDR3 DNA is TGTGCCAGCAGCGAAGCCGGGACAGGGCAAAATGAAAAACTGTTTTTT. Protein product: CASSEAGTGQNEKLFF.

The chain employs TRBV5-1 and TRBJ2-2; perhaps TRBD1 as D (5 bases). Germline V CDR1 and CDR2: SGHRS, YFSETQ. The CDR3 totals 17 residues. The V end was cut by 4 bases, the J end by 0 bases, with 16 bases between. The CDR3 bases are TGCGCCAGCAGCCCGGACACCGACAGTTCGAACACCGGGGAGCTGTTTTTT. Translated, it gives CASSPDTDSSNTGELFF.

The chain employs TRBV6-5 and TRBJ1-1; tentatively, D is TRBD1 (6 bases). The CDR3 runs to 15 residues. Germline CDR1 MNHEY, CDR2 SVGAGI. Trimming cost V 2 bases and J 9 bases, with 19 bases left between them. Here the CDR3 reads CASSYIGGQVSKAFF. CDR3 nucleotides: TGTGCCAGCAGTTACATCGGGGGGCAAGTGAGTAAAGCTTTCTTT.

This clone was seen once. The J gene is TRBJ2-5, the V gene TRBV6-5, with a possible D match to TRBD1 (5 bases). The length of the CDR3 is 14 residues. Deletions cut 4 bases from V and 2 bases from J, with 11 bases between. Germline V gene data show CDR1 as MNHEY and CDR2 as SVGAGI. The CDR3 reads CASSWGLQQETQYF. In DNA, the CDR3 is TGTGCCAGCAGTTGGGGCCTGCAACAAGAGACCCAGTACTTC.

The chain links TRBV6-6 to TRBJ2-3, with 12 bases fitting TRBD2. The V gene's germline CDR1 is MNHNY and CDR2 SVGAGI (reference sequence). This CDR3 contains 15 residues. The ends lost 7 bases at V and 3 bases at J; junction bases unmatched: 5. CDR3 nucleotide sequence: TGTGCCAGCAATCTAGCGGGGGGGATGACAGATACGCAGTATTTT. Translating gives CASNLAGGMTDTQYF.

This chain uses TRBV27 with TRBJ1-2, with D perhaps matching TRBD1 (5 bases). The V and J ends lost 5 bases and 3 bases respectively, with 13 bases between them. The CDR3 length is 14 residues. CDR1 is MNHEY, CDR2 SMNVEV, per germline (reference sequence). The CDR3 bases are TGTGCCAGCAGTCCCGGGCCAGGGCACTATGGCTACACCTTC. It is translated as CASSPGPGHYGYTF.

The chain combines TRBV6-5 with TRBJ2-4; tentative D call: TRBD2 (7 bases). V lost 0 bases to trimming and J lost 14 bases, with 11 bases between them. The CDR3 loop spans 12 amino acids. In germline, CDR1 is MNHEY, CDR2 SVGAGI. The CDR3 DNA reads TGTGCCAGCAGTTACTCGGGGGGGCTGGAGTACTTC. Protein product: CASSYSGGLEYF.

The chain recombines TRBV5-8 with TRBJ2-1; 13 bases fit TRBD2. The CDR3 runs 19 residues. Germline V gene lookup returns CDR1 SGHTS and CDR2 YDEGEE. The junction had 7 bases not matched to a gene; V was cut back by 1 base and J by 0 bases. CDR3 DNA sequence: TGTGCCAGCAGCTTGTCAACTAGCGGGGGGGCCTCCTCCTACAATGAGCAGTTCTTC. It encodes CASSLSTSGGASSYNEQFF.